Shown below are 21 T cell receptor beta chains from a single sample sequenced in a study of shared clonotypes between healthy human individuals. Measured with immunoSEQ multiplex PCR; TCRdb has only the in-frame clones, and not every one. The repertoire holds about 490,000 clones, with 60% to 85% as singletons. The sequenced material came from PBMCs. Source of these receptors: a woman aged 35 to 49 in good health. Some clones in this sample may be carry-over from other donors' samples.

V gene TRBV2 combines with J gene TRBJ2-3; no definite D call. This CDR3 has 12 amino acids. Germline assignment: CDR1 SNHLY and CDR2 FYNNEI. V lost 7 bases to trimming and J lost 6 bases, with 11 bases between them. The CDR3 region is CASNPTRDTQYF. CDR3 in DNA: TGTGCCAGCAATCCCACCCGCGATACGCAGTATTTT.

This clone has a single count. V is TRBV6-1 and J is TRBJ2-3; 9 positions agree with TRBD1. The ends lost 11 bases at V and 2 bases at J; junction bases unmatched: 8. CDR1 is MNHNS and CDR2 is SASEGT in the germline V gene. This CDR3 region has 14 residues. CDR3 in DNA: TGTGCCTCTAAGGGGGACAGGGACACAGATACGCAGTATTTT. Amino acid sequence: CASKGDRDTDTQYF.

This clone was counted only a few times. The chain uses TRBV7-9 and TRBJ2-3; D perhaps matches TRBD2 (6 bases). Germline V gene data show CDR1 as SEHNR and CDR2 as FQNEAQ (reference sequence). V gave up 5 bases and J gave up 6 bases, with 21 bases separating them. The CDR3 covers 16 residues. The CDR3 reads CASSPTSPLARDTQYF. The CDR3 nucleotides read TGTGCCAGCAGCCCGACATCCCCTCTAGCGCGGGATACGCAGTATTTT.

Of note for this clone: Other DNA sequences from this sample encode an identical CDR3 as well. The chain links TRBV28 to TRBJ1-5; perhaps TRBD1 as D (6 bases). With 6 bases removed from V and 7 bases from J, the gap between germline ends came to 13 bases. The germline V gene has CDR1 MDHEN and CDR2 SYDVKM. This CDR3 has 13 residues. The CDR3: CASSRQGNQPQHF. CDR3 nucleotides: TGTGCCAGCAGCCGGCAGGGGAACCAGCCCCAGCATTTT.

V usage is TRBV14 and J usage is TRBJ2-1; TRBD1 or TRBD2 may be the D gene (5 bases each). V was shortened by 3 bases and J by 6 bases, with 9 bases between the two germline ends. Germline V gives CDR1 SGHDN, CDR2 FVKESK. This CDR3 region has 13 residues. The CDR3 nucleotides read TGTGCCAGCAGCCAGGAGAGGGGCAATGAGCAGTTCTTC. Protein: CASSQERGNEQFF.

The rearrangement joins TRBV10-1 to TRBJ1-1; D gene uncertain. The V end was cut by 1 base, the J end by 5 bases, with 5 bases between. The CDR3 is made up of 12 amino acids. In germline, CDR1 is WNHNN, CDR2 SYGVQD (reference sequence). CDR3 coding DNA: TGCGCCAGCAGTGAGTTTGGGACTGAAGCTTTCTTT. It yields the protein CASSEFGTEAFF.

The V call is TRBV18, the J call TRBJ2-7, with unresolved D. The CDR3 is 12 amino acids. Germline-derived CDR1 and CDR2 are KGHSH and LQKENI. V was shortened by 2 bases and J by 2 bases, with 4 bases between the two germline ends. DNA of the CDR3: TGTGCCAGCTCACCAGCGACCTACGAGCAGTACTTC. Amino acid sequence: CASSPATYEQYF. The full variable domain, its missing parts supplied by reference TRBV18 and TRBJ2-7, is NAGVMQNPRHLVRRRGQEARLRCSPMKGHSHVYWYRQLPEEGLKFMVYLQKENIIDESGMPKERFSAEFPKEGPSILRIQQVVRGDSAAYFCASSPATYEQYFGPGTRLTVT.

V usage is TRBV28 and J usage is TRBJ2-5; 12 bases map to TRBD2. Matching the DNA end better, TRBJ2-7 makes the J call doubtful. CDR1 MDHEN and CDR2 SYDVKM come from the germline V gene. The CDR3 is 16 amino acids. CDR3 DNA: TGTGCCAGCAGTTTAGGACTAGCGGGACTCAAAGGCGAGCAGTACTTC. It yields the protein CASSLGLAGLKGEQYF.

V usage is TRBV14 and J usage is TRBJ2-7, with 7 bases matching TRBD1. The V segment lost 1 base and the J segment 3 bases; nucleotides outside the gene matches: 3. Germline V CDR1 and CDR2: SGHDN, FVKESK. CDR3 size: 14 residues. DNA of the CDR3: TGTGCCAGCAGCCAAGGGGCAGGGGGCTACGAGCAGTACTTC. Translated, it gives CASSQGAGGYEQYF.

The genes are TRBV2 and TRBJ1-3; TRBD1 matches at 8 bases. The trim removed 7 bases at V and 4 bases at J, leaving 6 bases unmatched. The CDR3 loop spans 14 amino acids. Germline CDR1 SNHLY, CDR2 FYNNEI. The DNA for the CDR3 is TGTGCCAGCAACGAACAGGGGGTCGGAAACACCATATATTTT. This gives the protein CASNEQGVGNTIYF.

This chain joins TRBV30 and TRBJ2-1; D is perhaps TRBD1 (5 bases). This CDR3 comprises 11 residues. Germline V CDR1 and CDR2: GTSNPN, SVGIG (reference sequence). The ends were cut back, 1 base at V and 9 bases at J, with 7 bases in the middle. The CDR3 DNA follows: TGTGCCTGGAGTGAGGGGTCTGAGCAGTTCTTC. Its protein product is CAWSEGSEQFF.

This clone was counted a few times. The chain carries TRBV19 and TRBJ1-1; 7 nucleotides agree with TRBD1. Looked up from germline, CDR1 is LNHDA and CDR2 is SQIVND (reference sequence). The CDR3 runs 16 residues. Trimming took 8 bases from V and 0 from J; bases not matched to a gene: 12. The CDR3 DNA follows: TGTGCCAGTGGGACAGTCCTGCGGAAATTGAACACTGAAGCTTTCTTT. This gives the protein CASGTVLRKLNTEAFF.

The chain combines TRBV2 with TRBJ2-7; possible D gene TRBD1, 6 bases. This CDR3 has 15 amino acids. Germline CDR1 reads SNHLY; CDR2 reads FYNNEI. V was cut by 2 bases and J by 5 bases, with 16 bases left in between. DNA of the CDR3: TGTGCCAGCAGTGAACTTTTGGGGGCGCGGGACGAGCAGTACTTC. It codes for CASSELLGARDEQYF.

V and J are TRBV2 and TRBJ2-3; D gene uncertain. The V gene's germline CDR1 is SNHLY and CDR2 FYNNEI. V lost 3 bases to trimming and J lost 0 bases, with 7 bases between them. This CDR3 region has 14 residues. CDR3 DNA sequence: TGTGCCAGCAGTGAGAGCTCTAGCACAGATACGCAGTATTTT. This encodes CASSESSSTDTQYF.

This chain uses TRBV15 with TRBJ1-1, with 8 positions matching TRBD1. Unmatched junction bases numbered 8, after V lost 10 bases and J lost 4 bases. CDR3 length equals 13 residues. In germline, CDR1 is LNHNV, CDR2 YYDKDF (reference sequence). DNA of the CDR3: TGTGCCATTAGCCAGGGGGCAAGCACTGAAGCTTTCTTT. Translating gives CAISQGASTEAFF.

To note about this clone: The same CDR3 arises from other DNA sequences in this sample as well. V usage is TRBV9 and J usage is TRBJ1-3, with D possibly being TRBD1 (6 bases). This CDR3 comprises 14 residues. Trimming stripped 2 bases from V and 2 bases from J, with 8 bases between. Germline loops: CDR1 SGDLS, CDR2 YYNGEE. CDR3 in amino acids: CASSVGGPGNTIYF. The CDR3, as DNA: TGTGCCAGCAGCGTCGGGGGGCCTGGAAACACCATATATTTT.

The genes are TRBV7-3 and TRBJ1-1; D ambiguous. Germline CDR1 SGHTA, CDR2 FQGTGA. The V end was cut by 4 bases, the J end by 1 base, with 22 bases between. The CDR3 spans 18 residues. CDR3 loop: CASSSDPMGPITNTEAFF. Written as DNA, the CDR3 is TGTGCCAGCAGCTCGGATCCTATGGGTCCTATAACGAACACTGAAGCTTTCTTT. Together with reference TRBV7-3 and TRBJ1-1, the CDR3 gives the full variable domain: GAGVSQTPSNKVTEKGKYVELRCDPISGHTALYWYRQSLGQGPEFLIYFQGTGAADDSGLPNDRFFAVRPEGSVSTLKIQRTERGDSAVYLCASSSDPMGPITNTEAFFGQGTRLTVV.

Worth noting for this clone: Within the sample, other DNA sequences also encode this same CDR3. This chain joins TRBV6-5 and TRBJ2-6; maybe TRBD1 (7 bases). The CDR3 runs to 15 residues. The germline V gene encodes CDR1 MNHEY and CDR2 SVGAGI. Trimming left V 6 bases short and J 4 bases short, with 13 bases between. In DNA form, the CDR3 reads TGTGCCAGCAGCAGGGGGGTGGCGGGGGCCAACGTCCTGACTTTC. Amino acid sequence: CASSRGVAGANVLTF.

The chain has TRBV4-3 and TRBJ2-2; D remains unclear. V was cut by 4 bases and J by 2 bases, with 14 bases left in between. Germline assignment: CDR1 LGHNA and CDR2 YSLEER. The CDR3 contains 16 residues. The CDR3 region has the DNA TGCGCCAGCAGCCCTGTAGTCGGGTCTAACACCGGGGAGCTGTTTTTT. This translates into CASSPVVGSNTGELFF.

The chain is built from TRBV28 and TRBJ1-6; no clear D. This CDR3 is built from 14 residues. Germline CDR1 MDHEN, CDR2 SYDVKM. Deletions cut 3 bases from V and 9 bases from J, with 12 bases between. In DNA form, the CDR3 reads TGTGCCAGCAGTTTTTCTCTGGCAGCTTCACCCCTCCACTTT. Translated: CASSFSLAASPLHF.

This rearrangement joins TRBV2 to TRBJ2-7; D ambiguous. Per germline, CDR1 SNHLY and CDR2 FYNNEI. Trimming took off 4 bases at V and 7 bases at J, with 8 bases between the two ends. The CDR3 runs 11 residues. The CDR3 nucleotides read TGTGCCAGCAGTGGGGCCGGGGAGCAGTACTTC. Its translation is CASSGAGEQYF.